This T cell receptor (beta chain) was captured in a study of shared clonotypes between healthy human individuals. Study outcomes and limitations: Tissue TCR repertoires likely differ from these blood-only repertoires. Among a handful of donors, about 5% of naive CD4 clonotypes were found in common.

The donors, healthy adults who were HIV-negative, had experienced no recent acute infections or vaccinations. The split of CD4+ cells yielded CD45RA+ naive and CD45RA-negative memory subsets. Comments on this clone: Its target is not known.

Profiling relied on immunoSEQ multiplex PCR, and the TCRdb table lists in-frame clones only, not all of them. The sample consists of about 1.5 million clones, roughly 96% of them appearing once. The source is a man in his thirties or forties in good health. The source material was naive CD4+ T cells sorted from blood. The subset denotes: CD45RA+ positively selected.

The CDR3 DNA is TGTGCCAGCACAGGGGGCCGAAATCAGCCCCAGCATTTT. Residues: CASTGGRNQPQHF. The V gene is TRBV27, the J gene TRBJ1-5, with 8 positions matching TRBD1. There are 13 residues in the CDR3. CDR1 is MNHEY, CDR2 SMNVEV, per germline (reference sequence). V gave up 7 bases and J gave up 4 bases; unmatched junction bases: 3.